This TCR beta chain stems from a study of CDR3 diversity in severe acne. The CDR3 is 15 amino acids. Germline-derived CDR1 and CDR2 are MGHDK and SYGVNS. With 4 bases removed from V and 6 bases from J, the gap between germline ends came to 13 bases. TCRdb fed the PCR reads into MiXCR, producing one record per CDR3 protein. The sample has roughly 100,000 distinct CDR3 sequences, 51% seen once. The sequence derives from a male donor with acne. Sequenced material: blood. The V and J genes are TRBV25-1 and TRBJ1-6, with D uncertain. The CDR3 protein is CASSGFSTGNSPLHF. The CDR3 bases are TGTGCCAGCAGTGGCTTCTCCACGGGTAATTCACCCCTCCACTTT.